The 5 T cell receptor beta chains below come from one sample, sequenced in a study of blood T cells in healthy people across ages. Next came a second PCR, run for roughly 7 to 12 cycles, which used a sample-barcoded 5' primer along with a J-beta primer mix. TCRdb re-called the 5' RACE reads with MiXCR, one entry per CDR3 protein. The data contain around 1.7 million distinct CDR3 sequences, under 30% of them singletons. The sample consisted of blood. Receptors originate from a woman in her twenties or thirties in good health.

The V call is TRBV28, the J call TRBJ2-5, with TRBD2 as a possible D gene (5 bases). Looked up from germline, CDR1 is MDHEN and CDR2 is SYDVKM. The CDR3 consists of 16 residues. Trimming left V 5 bases short and J 11 bases short, with 27 bases between. The CDR3 sequence is CASSKKLVVWLREQYF. CDR3 sequence (DNA): TGTGCCAGCAGTAAGAAGTTGGTGGTCTGGTTGAGGGAGCAGTACTTC.

J is TRBJ2-1 and V is TRBV7-9; the D is unclear. The CDR3 runs to 12 residues. Germline assignment: CDR1 SEHNR and CDR2 FQNEAQ (reference sequence). V was pared by 5 bases and J by 6 bases, with 8 bases between. Written as DNA, the CDR3 is TGTGCCAGCAGCGAGAACACCAATGAGCAGTTCTTC. Translated, it gives CASSENTNEQFF.

The J gene is TRBJ1-6, the V gene TRBV3-1; D uncertain. V shed 3 bases and J shed 13 bases, with 13 bases lying between them. CDR3 size: 13 residues. Looked up from germline, CDR1 is LGHDT and CDR2 is YNNKEL (reference sequence). Here the CDR3 reads CASSHATNNPLHF. CDR3 coding DNA: TGTGCCAGCAGCCACGCTACGAACAATCCCCTCCACTTT.

This clonotype was seen many times. CDR3 protein: CASTRTGGSTDTQYF. CDR3 DNA sequence: TGTGCCAGCACCCGTACGGGGGGTTCCACAGATACGCAGTATTTT. The rearrangement joins TRBV28 to TRBJ2-3, with TRBD2 matching 7 bases. The germline V gene encodes CDR1 MDHEN and CDR2 SYDVKM. The CDR3 contains 15 residues. With V trimmed by 7 bases and J by 2 bases, 9 bases remained unmatched.

The rearrangement joins TRBV6-1 to TRBJ2-2, with a possible D match to TRBD1 (6 bases). Germline CDR1 is MNHNS and CDR2 is SASEGT. The CDR3 totals 12 residues. Trimming shortened V by 4 bases and J by 8 bases, and 8 bases separated the two germline ends. The CDR3 reads CASSAQGGELFF. The CDR3 region has the DNA TGTGCCAGCAGTGCACAGGGTGGGGAGCTGTTTTTT.